The T cell receptor (beta chain) described here comes from a study of cytotoxic CD8 clonotypes in ibrutinib-treated CLL. Clones were sequenced by immunoSEQ multiplex PCR, and TCRdb holds only the in-frame ones, with some missing. The sample shows about 330,000 clones, roughly 71% of them seen only once. This TCR was sampled from a human donor with chronic lymphocytic leukemia. The sequenced sample was PBMCs, obtained after 36 months of ibrutinib treatment.

CDR3: CAISESPLLNTEAFF. The CDR3 DNA follows: TGTGCCATCAGTGAGTCGCCTCTATTGAACACTGAAGCTTTCTTT. The genes are TRBV10-3 and TRBJ1-1, with D unresolved. V shed 0 bases and J shed 0 bases, with 8 bases lying between them. Germline CDR1 reads ENHRY; CDR2 reads SYGVKD. The CDR3 consists of 15 residues.